The sequence of this TCR beta chain was determined in a study of blood T cell repertoires in COVID-19 (dated by TCRdb to 2018 to 2020). Study-wide context: Samples from collaborators originated in the United States, Italy and Spain and spanned both the acute and convalescent phases of COVID-19. The material from the prospective study consisted of cDNA or gDNA derived from T cells, B-cell-depleted T cells, or PBMCs. The samples were drawn from the first 160 participants of the ongoing ImmuneRACE study and from more than 1,000 subjects provided by 6 global collaborators. The repertoires were released in a freely available public database meant as a resource for research on the immune response to SARS-CoV-2. Sample metadata almost always included a de-identified subject ID, COVID-19 status, age in years and sex. Where available, HLA class I and class II types were taken from metadata supplied by the sample provider and were not determined by assay-based typing. Subjects who had been exposed to COVID-19, were actively infected with it, or had recovered from it provided the deeply sampled blood TCRbeta repertoires that made up the dataset. The paper's findings and limits, for the study overall: The amount of clinical and demographic metadata varied by source and participant and was provided uncurated.

Whole blood was collected in K2EDTA tubes by collaborating institutions according to the institutions' own protocols. For TCRbeta analysis, collaborators shipped samples as frozen whole blood, isolated PBMCs, or DNA extracted from either of those sample types. Comment on this clone: Its antigen remains unidentified. No base-level quality is on record; no much larger clone is a single base apart.

Including the terminal cysteine and phenylalanine, the CDR3 comprises 11 residues. CDR3 DNA is the only sequence kept; it has 33 bases, read in frame from the first base. V loses 4 bases, J loses 4 bases, and the germline ends lie 7 bases apart. The germline V gene (reference sequence) sets CDR1 to DFQATT and CDR2 to SNEGSKA. The immunoSEQ Assay, a bias-controlled multiplex PCR, was used to amplify TCRbeta CDR3 regions from genomic DNA. The study's processing was this. Nucleated cell counts per sample were estimated from amplification of reference gene primers within the assay. To quantify the absolute abundance of each unique TCRbeta CDR3 rearrangement, sequence reads were collapsed and filtered. For each sample, productive Simpson clonality was calculated as the square root of Simpson's diversity index across productive rearrangements. Not all clones reach the TCRdb copy of this immuneACCESS table, which keeps in-frame sequences only. Checked studies attribute under half of the gap to unresolved V genes and leave the rest unexplained. The D gene and trimming were derived from the DNA, and the V and J assignments and clone size from that table. The sample has 30,000 to 35,000 clones on record, roughly 80% of them singletons. The leading ten clones occupy roughly 14% of the sample.

Sequences were obtained from peripheral blood. The chain joins TRBV20-1 to TRBJ2-5; the D gene is perhaps TRBD1, on 5 matching bases. The receptor comes from an elderly man with active or convalescent COVID-19. The sequenced DNA is TGCAGTGCTAATGACAGAGAGACCCAGTACTTC. Translated, it reads CSANDRETQYF.